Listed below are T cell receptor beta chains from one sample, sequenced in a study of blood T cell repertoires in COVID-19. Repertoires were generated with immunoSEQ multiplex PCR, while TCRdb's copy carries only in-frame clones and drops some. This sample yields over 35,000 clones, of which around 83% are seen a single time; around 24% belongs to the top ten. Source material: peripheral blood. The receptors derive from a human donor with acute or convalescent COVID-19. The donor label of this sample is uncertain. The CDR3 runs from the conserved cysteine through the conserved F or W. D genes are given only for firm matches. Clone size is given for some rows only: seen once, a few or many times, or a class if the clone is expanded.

CDR3nt: TGTGCCAGCAGCGTAGGGAGCGGGGGGGCGACAGATACGCAGTATTTT
CDR3aa: CASSVGSGGATDTQYF
d_gene: TRBD2
v_gene: TRBV9
j_gene: TRBJ2-3
abundance: -

CDR3nt: TGTGCCAGCAGTGAGGAGGGGAATTATGGCTACACCTTC
CDR3aa: CASSEEGNYGYTF
d_gene: -
v_gene: TRBV6-4
j_gene: TRBJ1-2
abundance: -

CDR3nt: TGTGCCAGCAGCCGAGACAGAATAATCAATCAGCCCCAGCATTTT
CDR3aa: CASSRDRIINQPQHF
d_gene: -
v_gene: TRBV5-8
j_gene: TRBJ1-5
abundance: -

CDR3nt: TGTGCCAGCAGCGCCGCCGGGATCAACTACAATGAGCAGTTCTTC
CDR3aa: CASSAAGINYNEQFF
d_gene: -
v_gene: TRBV9
j_gene: TRBJ2-1
abundance: -

CDR3nt: TGTGCCAGCAGCAACACCAGGCGTTCCAGGGGCGCGTCCACTGGAAACACCATATATTTT
CDR3aa: CASSNTRRSRGASTGNTIYF
d_gene: -
v_gene: TRBV21-1
j_gene: TRBJ1-3
abundance: -

CDR3nt: TGTGCCAGTAGTAACGGTCGACTTGAAAAACTGTTTTTT
CDR3aa: CASSNGRLEKLFF
d_gene: -
v_gene: TRBV19
j_gene: TRBJ1-4
abundance: once

CDR3nt: TGTGCCTGGAGTCCCGGGACAATTAACTCACCCCTCCACTTT
CDR3aa: CAWSPGTINSPLHF
d_gene: -
v_gene: TRBV30
j_gene: TRBJ1-6
abundance: -

CDR3nt: TGTGCCAGCACGTGGGGACAGAGCAATCAGCCCCAGCATTTT
CDR3aa: CASTWGQSNQPQHF
d_gene: TRBD1
v_gene: TRBV2
j_gene: TRBJ1-5
abundance: -

CDR3nt: TGTGCCAGCAGTTTAAAGGGACTAGCGGGATACCAGTTCTTC
CDR3aa: CASSLKGLAGYQFF
d_gene: TRBD2
v_gene: TRBV28
j_gene: TRBJ2-1
abundance: -

CDR3nt: TGTGCCAGCAGTGGTACTACGACTAGCGGGAAGGTCTATGAGCAGTTCTTC
CDR3aa: CASSGTTTSGKVYEQFF
d_gene: TRBD2
v_gene: TRBV9
j_gene: TRBJ2-1
abundance: -

CDR3nt: TGTGCCAGCAGCTTAGGGGGGGTGGACCAGCCCCAGCATTTT
CDR3aa: CASSLGGVDQPQHF
d_gene: -
v_gene: TRBV11-2
j_gene: TRBJ1-5
abundance: few

CDR3nt: TGTGCCAGCAGTGAAGTAGGGACTAGCAGTGAGCAGTTCTTC
CDR3aa: CASSEVGTSSEQFF
d_gene: TRBD2
v_gene: TRBV6-1
j_gene: TRBJ2-1
abundance: -

CDR3nt: TGCAGCGCGGAGACACCCCCGAACACCGGGGAGCTGTTTTTT
CDR3aa: CSAETPPNTGELFF
d_gene: -
v_gene: TRBV29-1
j_gene: TRBJ2-2
abundance: once

CDR3nt: TGTGCCAGCAGCGCACAGGGGGCTGGTCAGCCCCAGCATTTT
CDR3aa: CASSAQGAGQPQHF
d_gene: TRBD1
v_gene: TRBV2
j_gene: TRBJ1-5
abundance: -

CDR3nt: TGTGCCAGCAGTCCGGTGGGGGGTGAAGCTTTCTTT
CDR3aa: CASSPVGGEAFF
d_gene: -
v_gene: TRBV28
j_gene: TRBJ1-1
abundance: -

CDR3nt: TGCGCCAGCAGCTTCCAGACAGGGACGTACTCCTACGAGCAGTACTTC
CDR3aa: CASSFQTGTYSYEQYF
d_gene: TRBD1
v_gene: TRBV5-1
j_gene: TRBJ2-7
abundance: -

CDR3nt: TGTGCCTGGAGTACAGACACCGGGACTAACTACGAGCAGTACTTC
CDR3aa: CAWSTDTGTNYEQYF
d_gene: TRBD2
v_gene: TRBV30
j_gene: TRBJ2-7
abundance: few

CDR3nt: TGTGCCAGCAGCTTAGCTGGGGGCCAGCCCCAGCATTTT
CDR3aa: CASSLAGGQPQHF
d_gene: -
v_gene: TRBV7-2
j_gene: TRBJ1-5
abundance: -

CDR3nt: TGTGCCAGCAGGGGGACAGGGGCAGACTATGGCTACACCTTC
CDR3aa: CASRGTGADYGYTF
d_gene: TRBD1
v_gene: TRBV28
j_gene: TRBJ1-2
abundance: -